These 3 T cell receptor beta chains were sequenced from one sample in a study of blood T cell repertoires in COVID-19. The method was immunoSEQ multiplex PCR; TCRdb's version includes in-frame clones alone and lacks a portion of them. This sample carries hundreds of thousands of clones, approximately 79% of them seen once, and the ten largest clones take 4.9%. Sequenced: peripheral blood. These receptors were collected from a woman over 75 with active or convalescent COVID-19.

The chain carries TRBV5-4 and TRBJ2-1, with TRBD2 identical over 10 bases. The ends lost 4 bases at V and 3 bases at J; junction bases unmatched: 10. Germline V lookup: CDR1 SGHNT, CDR2 YYREEE (reference sequence). CDR3 size: 17 residues. The CDR3 protein is CASSPRSTSGNYNEQFF. CDR3 sequence (DNA): TGTGCCAGCAGCCCCCGTAGCACTAGCGGGAACTACAATGAGCAGTTCTTC.

This chain uses TRBV10-3 with TRBJ1-1, with a weak D call TRBD1 (6 bases). CDR3 length equals 13 residues. CDR1 and CDR2 from the germline V gene are ENHRY and SYGVKD. The V and J ends lost 9 bases and 4 bases respectively, with 15 bases between them. CDR3 bases: TGTGCCATAAACCGGGACATAGGCACTGAAGCTTTCTTT. It codes for CAINRDIGTEAFF.

V is TRBV10-1 and J is TRBJ2-7; TRBD2 matches 7 bases. Trimming removed 5 bases from V and 6 bases from J; junction bases left unmatched: 7. Germline V gives CDR1 WNHNN, CDR2 SYGVQD (reference sequence). The CDR3 has 13 amino acids. CDR3 DNA: TGCGCCAGCAGTTCGGGACTATTCCGCGAGCAGTACTTC. Translating gives CASSSGLFREQYF.